These 22 T cell receptor beta chains were all obtained from the same sample, sequenced in a study of cytomegalovirus exposure and HLA in healthy donors. Primers included in the PCR were 60 Vbeta and 13 Jbeta primers. Profiling relied on immunoSEQ multiplex PCR, and the TCRdb table lists in-frame clones only, not all of them. Here the sample spans about 110,000 clones, about two thirds being singletons. The material sequenced was PBMCs. The receptors were sampled from a boy younger than 18 in good health and CMV-seronegative.

There are a few counts of this clone. The genes are TRBV4-1 and TRBJ2-5; a possible D gene is TRBD2 (6 bases). The germline V gene has CDR1 MGHRA and CDR2 YSYEKL. CDR3 length: 14 amino acids. Trimming shortened V by 2 bases and J by 5 bases, and 12 bases separated the two germline ends. The CDR3 loop reads CASSQPGEAETQYF. CDR3 DNA sequence: TGCGCCAGCAGCCAACCGGGAGAGGCGGAGACCCAGTACTTC.

The chain combines TRBV9 with TRBJ1-6, with D possibly TRBD1 on 5 matching bases. V was cut by 0 bases and J by 4 bases, with 14 bases left in between. The CDR3 is 17 amino acids. CDR1 and CDR2 (germline): SGDLS, YYNGEE. The CDR3 is CASSVEGAGRYNSPLHF. The CDR3 DNA sequence: TGTGCCAGCAGCGTAGAGGGCGCGGGACGGTATAATTCACCCCTCCACTTT.

The CDR3 reads CASSPLAGGGNIQYF. CDR3 DNA: TGTGCCAGCAGTCCGCTAGCGGGGGGCGGAAACATTCAGTACTTC. The chain joins TRBV27 to TRBJ2-4; 11 nucleotides match TRBD2. Germline trimming cut 5 bases from V and 6 bases from J; bases unmatched to any gene: 6. This CDR3 contains 15 residues. The germline gives CDR1 MNHEY, CDR2 SMNVEV (reference sequence).

This chain links TRBV7-9 with TRBJ2-4, with 11 bases that match TRBD2. With V trimmed by 2 bases and J by 0 bases, 6 bases remained unmatched. The CDR3 consists of 18 residues. The germline gives CDR1 SEHNR, CDR2 FQNEAQ (reference sequence). This chain's CDR3 is CASSLKWTSGLAKNIQYF. Written as DNA, the CDR3 is TGTGCCAGCAGCTTAAAGTGGACTAGCGGGTTAGCCAAAAACATTCAGTACTTC.

This clone was seen a few times. The rearrangement uses TRBV5-6 and TRBJ1-3; tentative D call: TRBD1 (6 bases). This CDR3 is 14 amino acids long. V was shortened by 4 bases and J by 4 bases, with 12 bases between the two germline ends. The germline V gene has CDR1 SGHDT and CDR2 YYEEEE. The CDR3 nucleotides read TGTGCCAGCAGCCTTTTACAGGGAGGAAACACCATATATTTT. It specifies CASSLLQGGNTIYF.

This chain uses TRBV11-2 with TRBJ2-3, with 8 bases that match TRBD2. This CDR3 contains 15 residues. V shed 2 bases, J shed 3 bases, and the junction held 4 bases outside the gene matches. Germline assignment: CDR1 SGHAT and CDR2 FQNNGV. The CDR3 protein is CASSLWAGGTDTQYF. The CDR3 coding sequence is TGTGCCAGCAGCTTATGGGCGGGAGGTACAGATACGCAGTATTTT. The whole variable domain, remainder taken from reference TRBV11-2 and TRBJ2-3, is EAGVAQSPRYKIIEKRQSVAFWCNPISGHATLYWYQQILGQGPKLLIQFQNNGVVDDSQLPKDRFSAERLKGVDSTLKIQPAKLEDSAVYLCASSLWAGGTDTQYFGPGTRLTVL.

The gene calls are TRBV5-1 and TRBJ2-7, with 8 bases fitting TRBD1. J lost 3 bases, V lost 4 bases, and 3 bases had no gene match. The CDR3 is 13 residues long. Germline-derived CDR1 and CDR2 are SGHRS and YFSETQ. The CDR3 DNA reads TGCGCCAGCAGCCAGGGGACAGGCTACGAGCAGTACTTC. Amino acids: CASSQGTGYEQYF.

The rearrangement links TRBV5-1 to TRBJ2-7, with D hard to call. Germline CDR1 SGHRS, CDR2 YFSETQ. The V gene lost 0 bases and the J gene lost 6 bases, with 10 bases spanning the gap. The CDR3 length is 13 residues. The CDR3 DNA reads as TGCGCCAGCAGCTTGGGTTTACGCGCCGAGCAGTACTTC. Amino acids: CASSLGLRAEQYF.

The chain employs TRBV6-5 and TRBJ2-7, with D tentatively TRBD1 (5 bases). Trimming took off 6 bases at V and 2 bases at J, with 11 bases between the two ends. Per germline, CDR1 MNHEY and CDR2 SVGAGI. The CDR3 has 13 amino acids. CDR3 in amino acids: CASSLQGTYEQYF. The CDR3 nucleotides are TGTGCCAGCAGCCTCCAGGGCACCTACGAGCAGTACTTC.

The V call is TRBV4-3, the J call TRBJ1-4; D is ambiguous. Germline V CDR1 and CDR2: LGHNA, YSLEER. CDR3 length: 15 residues. The germline V and J ends were trimmed by 1 base and 4 bases, with 10 bases remaining between them. The CDR3 DNA reads as TGCGCCAGCAGCCAAGGTGGCGGACTTAATGAAAAACTGTTTTTT. Translating gives CASSQGGGLNEKLFF.

The chain couples TRBV25-1 to TRBJ2-1; 13 bases fit TRBD2. The CDR3 has 16 amino acids. J gave up 6 bases and V 1 base, and 3 bases lay outside the gene matches. CDR1 and CDR2 from the germline V gene are MGHDK and SYGVNS. The CDR3 DNA reads TGTGCCAGCAGTGAATGGACTAGCGGGAGCAGCAATGAGCAGTTCTTC. Protein product: CASSEWTSGSSNEQFF.

The chain links TRBV28 to TRBJ2-7; no firm D call. V lost 3 bases and J 4 bases, leaving 19 bases between the germline ends. The germline CDR1 and CDR2 sequences are MDHEN and SYDVKM. The CDR3 consists of 16 residues. CDR3 sequence: CASSLIFSQASYEQYF. CDR3 DNA: TGTGCCAGCAGTTTGATATTTTCCCAAGCGTCTTACGAGCAGTACTTC.

This clone was observed a handful of times. This chain joins TRBV2 and TRBJ1-1; tentatively, D is TRBD1 (6 bases). Germline loops: CDR1 SNHLY, CDR2 FYNNEI. Trimming shortened V by 2 bases and J by 0 bases, and 10 bases separated the two germline ends. This CDR3 contains 15 residues. CDR3 amino acids: CASSERGQMNTEAFF. CDR3 DNA sequence: TGTGCCAGCAGTGAACGAGGACAGATGAACACTGAAGCTTTCTTT.

This clone came up a few times. The rearrangement joins TRBV2 to TRBJ2-1; no clear D. The CDR3 is 12 residues long. The germline V and J ends were trimmed by 7 bases and 1 base, with 5 bases remaining between them. Germline V gene lookup returns CDR1 SNHLY and CDR2 FYNNEI. Here the CDR3 DNA reads TGTGCCAGCACTTCTTCCTACAATGAGCAGTTCTTC. This codes for CASTSSYNEQFF.

The V call is TRBV2, the J call TRBJ2-7; D possibly corresponds to TRBD1 (6 bases). With 7 bases removed from V and 4 bases from J, the gap between germline ends came to 11 bases. Germline-derived CDR1 and CDR2 are SNHLY and FYNNEI. The CDR3 contains 12 residues. The CDR3 region is CASTDRLYEQYF. The CDR3 nucleotides are TGTGCCAGCACGGACAGACTGTACGAGCAGTACTTC.

This rearrangement joins TRBV6-6 to TRBJ2-2, with 7 bases lining up with TRBD2. The length of the CDR3 is 16 residues. Trimming took 0 bases from V and 7 from J; bases not matched to a gene: 8. Germline V CDR1 and CDR2: MNHNY, SVGAGI (reference sequence). DNA of the CDR3: TGTGCCAGCAGTTACTCTTCCGCGGGAGTCGGCGGGGAGCTGTTTTTT. This gives the protein CASSYSSAGVGGELFF.

The genes are TRBV10-1 and TRBJ2-3; TRBD2 agrees at 8 bases. V shed 4 bases and J 0 bases; nucleotides not matched to a gene: 0. Germline V gives CDR1 WNHNN, CDR2 SYGVQD (reference sequence). This CDR3 spans 14 amino acids. The chain's CDR3 is CASSASGSTDTQYF. The CDR3 DNA reads TGCGCCAGCAGTGCTAGCGGGAGCACAGATACGCAGTATTTT.

The gene calls are TRBV6-4 and TRBJ2-3; TRBD2 matches 10 bases. V lost 0 bases, J lost 4 bases, and 1 base stayed unmatched. CDR3 length: 15 amino acids. Germline V gene data show CDR1 as MRHNA and CDR2 as SNTAGT. The CDR3 region is CASSDSAGGPDTQYF. For the CDR3, the DNA is TGTGCCAGCAGTGACTCAGCGGGGGGGCCAGATACGCAGTATTTT.

The V and J genes are TRBV5-1 and TRBJ2-5, with 11 bases fitting TRBD2. Germline CDR1 is SGHRS and CDR2 is YFSETQ. The CDR3 covers 19 residues. V was pared by 4 bases and J by 1 base, with 15 bases of the junction left unmatched. CDR3 residues: CASSRDYSGRAFRQETQYF. Here the CDR3 DNA reads TGCGCCAGCAGCCGGGATTATAGCGGGAGGGCCTTTCGCCAAGAGACCCAGTACTTC.

The chain links TRBV5-1 to TRBJ1-1; D unclear. The CDR3 is 14 residues long. Looked up from germline, CDR1 is SGHRS and CDR2 is YFSETQ. V lost 4 bases, J lost 8 bases, and 18 bases lay in between. The CDR3 sequence: CASSLGTLAGEAFF. Written as DNA, the CDR3 is TGCGCCAGCAGCCTCGGAACCTTGGCCGGGGAAGCTTTCTTT.

The genes are TRBV4-1 and TRBJ2-6; D is perhaps TRBD1 (6 bases). Looked up from germline, CDR1 is MGHRA and CDR2 is YSYEKL. This CDR3 comprises 16 residues. V gave up 1 base and J gave up 0 bases, with 7 bases separating them. In DNA form, the CDR3 reads TGCGCCAGCAGCCAAGGGGACACCTCTGGGGCCAACGTCCTGACTTTC. Its translation: CASSQGDTSGANVLTF.

The chain is built from TRBV2 and TRBJ2-6; 8 bases are shared with TRBD1. Germline V gene lookup returns CDR1 SNHLY and CDR2 FYNNEI. This CDR3 is built from 18 residues. V shed 8 bases and J 1 base; nucleotides not matched to a gene: 13. The CDR3 sequence is CASRAGGAGESGANVLTF. CDR3 coding DNA: TGTGCCAGCCGGGCAGGGGGCGCCGGGGAATCTGGGGCCAACGTCCTGACTTTC.